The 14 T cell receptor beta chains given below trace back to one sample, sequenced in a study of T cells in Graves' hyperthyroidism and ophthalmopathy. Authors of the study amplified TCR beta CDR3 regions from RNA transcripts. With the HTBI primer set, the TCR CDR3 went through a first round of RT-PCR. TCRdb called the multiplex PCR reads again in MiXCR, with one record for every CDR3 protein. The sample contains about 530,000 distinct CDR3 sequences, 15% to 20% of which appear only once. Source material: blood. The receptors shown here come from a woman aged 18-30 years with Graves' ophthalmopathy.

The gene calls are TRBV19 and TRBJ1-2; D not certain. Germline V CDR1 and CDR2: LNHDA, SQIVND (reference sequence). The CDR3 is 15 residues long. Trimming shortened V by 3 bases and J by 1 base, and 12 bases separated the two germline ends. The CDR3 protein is CASSMGGGYNYGYTF. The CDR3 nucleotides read TGTGCCAGTAGTATGGGAGGCGGCTATAACTATGGCTACACCTTC.

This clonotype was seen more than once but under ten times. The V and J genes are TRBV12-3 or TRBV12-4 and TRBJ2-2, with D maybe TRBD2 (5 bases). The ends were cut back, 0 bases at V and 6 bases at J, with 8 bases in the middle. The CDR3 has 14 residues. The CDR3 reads CASSLARVSGELFF. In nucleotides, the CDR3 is TGTGCCAGCAGTTTAGCGCGGGTCTCCGGGGAGCTGTTTTTT.

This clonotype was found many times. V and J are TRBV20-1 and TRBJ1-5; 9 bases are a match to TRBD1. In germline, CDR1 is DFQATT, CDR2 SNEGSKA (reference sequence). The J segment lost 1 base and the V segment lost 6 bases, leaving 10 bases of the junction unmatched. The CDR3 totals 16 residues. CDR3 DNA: TGCAGTGCAACCGACAGGGGGGTGACGAGCAATCAGCCCCAGCATTTT. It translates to CSATDRGVTSNQPQHF.

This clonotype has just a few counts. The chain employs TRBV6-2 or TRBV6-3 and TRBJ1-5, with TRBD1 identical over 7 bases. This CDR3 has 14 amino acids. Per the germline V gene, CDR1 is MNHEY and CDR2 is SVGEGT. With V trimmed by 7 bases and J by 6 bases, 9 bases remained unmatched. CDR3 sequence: CASTWVGGGQPQHF. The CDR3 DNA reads TGTGCCAGCACATGGGTAGGGGGCGGTCAGCCCCAGCATTTT.

CDR3 sequence: CARPRGNQPQHF. The CDR3 DNA reads as TGTGCCAGACCCCGAGGCAATCAGCCCCAGCATTTT. The chain carries TRBV3-1 and TRBJ1-5; D is uncertain. Germline V gene sequence: CDR1 LGHDT, CDR2 YNNKEL (reference sequence). The CDR3 runs 12 residues. The V and J ends lost 9 bases and 2 bases respectively, with 8 bases between them.

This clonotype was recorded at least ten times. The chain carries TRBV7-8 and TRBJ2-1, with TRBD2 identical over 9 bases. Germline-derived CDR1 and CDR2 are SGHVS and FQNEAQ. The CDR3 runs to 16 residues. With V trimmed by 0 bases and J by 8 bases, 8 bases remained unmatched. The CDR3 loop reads CASSLALAGTFDEQFF. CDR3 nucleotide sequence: TGTGCCAGCAGCTTAGCTCTAGCGGGGACCTTTGATGAGCAGTTCTTC.

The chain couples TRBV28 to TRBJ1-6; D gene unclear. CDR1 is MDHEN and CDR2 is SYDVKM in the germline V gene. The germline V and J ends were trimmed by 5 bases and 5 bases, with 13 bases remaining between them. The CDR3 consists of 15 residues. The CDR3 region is CASSLIDRDNSPLHF. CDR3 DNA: TGTGCCAGCAGTCTTATAGACCGAGATAATTCACCCCTCCACTTT.

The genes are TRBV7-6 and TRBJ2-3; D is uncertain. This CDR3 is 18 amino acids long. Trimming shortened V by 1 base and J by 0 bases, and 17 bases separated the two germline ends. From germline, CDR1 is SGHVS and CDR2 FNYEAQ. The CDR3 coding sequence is TGTGCCAGCAGCTTAGTTTTAAGGGAAACTACTAGCACAGATACGCAGTATTTT. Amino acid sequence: CASSLVLRETTSTDTQYF.

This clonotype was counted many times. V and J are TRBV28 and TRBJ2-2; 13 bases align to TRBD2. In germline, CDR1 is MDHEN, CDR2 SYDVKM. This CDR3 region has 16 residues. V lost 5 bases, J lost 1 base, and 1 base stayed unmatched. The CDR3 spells CASSRTSGGNTGELFF. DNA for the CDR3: TGTGCCAGCAGTCGGACTAGCGGGGGGAACACCGGGGAGCTGTTTTTT.

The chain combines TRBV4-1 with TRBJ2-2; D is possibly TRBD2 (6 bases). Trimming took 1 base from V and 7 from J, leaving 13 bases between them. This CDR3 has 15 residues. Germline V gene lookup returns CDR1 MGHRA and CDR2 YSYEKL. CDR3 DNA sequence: TGCGCCAGCAGCCAAGGGTGGAGGGGCGGCGGGGAGCTGTTTTTT. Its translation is CASSQGWRGGGELFF.

In DNA form, the CDR3 reads TGTGCCAGCAGTGGGACAGGGATTAAGTATGGCTACACCTTC. It is translated as CASSGTGIKYGYTF. The chain employs TRBV28 and TRBJ1-2, with TRBD1 identical over 9 bases. Germline V lookup: CDR1 MDHEN, CDR2 SYDVKM. The J segment lost 5 bases and the V segment lost 5 bases, leaving 6 bases of the junction unmatched. This CDR3 is 14 amino acids long.

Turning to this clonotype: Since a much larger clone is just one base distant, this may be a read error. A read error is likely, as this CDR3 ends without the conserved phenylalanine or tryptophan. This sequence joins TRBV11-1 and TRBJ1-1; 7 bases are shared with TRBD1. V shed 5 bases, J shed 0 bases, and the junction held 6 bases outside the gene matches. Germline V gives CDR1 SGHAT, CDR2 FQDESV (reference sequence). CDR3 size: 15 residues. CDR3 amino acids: CASSTHGTVNTEAFL. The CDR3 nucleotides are TGTGCCAGCAGCACTCACGGGACAGTGAACACTGAAGCTTTCCTT.

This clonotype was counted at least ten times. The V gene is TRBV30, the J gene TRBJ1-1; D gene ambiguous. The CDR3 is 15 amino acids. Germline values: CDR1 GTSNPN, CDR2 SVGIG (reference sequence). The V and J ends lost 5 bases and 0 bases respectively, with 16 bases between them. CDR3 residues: CAWSTPRSMNTEAFF. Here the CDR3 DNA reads TGTGCCTGGTCCACCCCACGGAGTATGAACACTGAAGCTTTCTTT.

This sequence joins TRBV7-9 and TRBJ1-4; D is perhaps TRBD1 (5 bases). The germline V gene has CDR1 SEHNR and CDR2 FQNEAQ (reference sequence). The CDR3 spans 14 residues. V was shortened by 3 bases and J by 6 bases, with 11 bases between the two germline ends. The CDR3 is CASSLGGFDEKLFF. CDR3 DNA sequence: TGTGCCAGCAGCTTGGGGGGGTTTGATGAAAAACTGTTTTTT.